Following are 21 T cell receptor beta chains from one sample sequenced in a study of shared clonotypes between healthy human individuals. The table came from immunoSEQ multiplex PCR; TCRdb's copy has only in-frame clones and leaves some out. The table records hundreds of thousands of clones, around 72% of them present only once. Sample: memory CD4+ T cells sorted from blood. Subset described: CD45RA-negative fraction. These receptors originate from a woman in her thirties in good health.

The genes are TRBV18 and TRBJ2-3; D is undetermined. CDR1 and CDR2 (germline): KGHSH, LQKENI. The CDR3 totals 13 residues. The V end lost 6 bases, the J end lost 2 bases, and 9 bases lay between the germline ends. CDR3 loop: CASSPESTDTQYF. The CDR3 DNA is TGTGCCAGCTCCCCTGAGTCCACAGATACGCAGTATTTT. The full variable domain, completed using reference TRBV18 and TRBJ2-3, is NAGVMQNPRHLVRRRGQEARLRCSPMKGHSHVYWYRQLPEEGLKFMVYLQKENIIDESGMPKERFSAEFPKEGPSILRIQQVVRGDSAAYFCASSPESTDTQYFGPGTRLTVL.

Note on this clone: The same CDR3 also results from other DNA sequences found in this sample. CDR3 in amino acids: CASSSQRDTEAFF. CDR3 nucleotides: TGTGCCAGCAGCTCCCAGCGGGACACTGAAGCTTTCTTT. The J gene is TRBJ1-1, the V gene TRBV7-2; D remains ambiguous. V lost 4 bases, J lost 3 bases, and 9 bases lay in between. The CDR3 is 13 amino acids. CDR1 and CDR2 from the germline V gene are SGHTA and FQGNSA.

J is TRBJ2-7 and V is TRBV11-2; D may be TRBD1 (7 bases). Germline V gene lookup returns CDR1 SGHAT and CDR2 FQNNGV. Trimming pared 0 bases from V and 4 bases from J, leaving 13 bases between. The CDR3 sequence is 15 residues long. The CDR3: CASSLDRSGGYEQYF. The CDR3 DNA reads TGTGCCAGCAGCTTAGATCGCTCAGGGGGGTACGAGCAGTACTTC.

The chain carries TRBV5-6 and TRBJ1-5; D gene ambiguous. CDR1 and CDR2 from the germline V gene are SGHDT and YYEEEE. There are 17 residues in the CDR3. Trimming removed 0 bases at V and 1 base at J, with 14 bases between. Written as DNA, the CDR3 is TGTGCCAGCAGCTTGGGTGGGTACCCAGACAGCAATCAGCCCCAGCATTTT. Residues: CASSLGGYPDSNQPQHF.

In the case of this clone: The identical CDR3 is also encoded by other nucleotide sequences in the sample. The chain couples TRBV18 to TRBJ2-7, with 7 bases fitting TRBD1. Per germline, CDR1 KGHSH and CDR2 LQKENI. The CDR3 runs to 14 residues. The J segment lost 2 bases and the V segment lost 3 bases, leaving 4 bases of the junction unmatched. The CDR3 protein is CASSPRQGTYEQYF. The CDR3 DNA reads TGTGCCAGCTCACCCCGACAGGGAACCTACGAGCAGTACTTC.

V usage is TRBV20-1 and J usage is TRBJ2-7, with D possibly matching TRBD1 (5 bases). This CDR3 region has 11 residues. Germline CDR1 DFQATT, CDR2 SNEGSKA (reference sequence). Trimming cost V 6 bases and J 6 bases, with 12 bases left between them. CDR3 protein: CSAEQGSEQYF. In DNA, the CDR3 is TGCAGTGCAGAGCAGGGTTCCGAGCAGTACTTC.

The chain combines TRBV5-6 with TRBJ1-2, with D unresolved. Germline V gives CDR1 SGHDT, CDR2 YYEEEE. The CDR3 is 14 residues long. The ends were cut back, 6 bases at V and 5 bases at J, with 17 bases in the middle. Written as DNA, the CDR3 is TGTGCCAGCACCCGAGAACAGCGAACGTATGGCTACACCTTC. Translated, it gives CASTREQRTYGYTF.

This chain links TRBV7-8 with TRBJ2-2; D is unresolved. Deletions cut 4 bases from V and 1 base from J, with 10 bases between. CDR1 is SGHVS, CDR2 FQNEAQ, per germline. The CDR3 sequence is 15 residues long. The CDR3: CASSSIKLNTGELFF. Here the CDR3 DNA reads TGTGCCAGCAGCTCAATTAAGCTGAACACCGGGGAGCTGTTTTTT.

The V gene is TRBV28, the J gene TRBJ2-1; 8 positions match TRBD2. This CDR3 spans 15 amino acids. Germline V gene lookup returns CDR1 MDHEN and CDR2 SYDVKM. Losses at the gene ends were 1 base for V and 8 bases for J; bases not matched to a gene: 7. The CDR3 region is CASSLYGGAVDEQFF. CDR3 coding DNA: TGTGCCAGCAGTTTATACGGGGGGGCGGTCGATGAGCAGTTCTTC.

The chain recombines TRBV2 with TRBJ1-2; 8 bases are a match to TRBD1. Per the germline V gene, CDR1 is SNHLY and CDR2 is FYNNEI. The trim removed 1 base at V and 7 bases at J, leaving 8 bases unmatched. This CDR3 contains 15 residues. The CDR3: CASSEGFVRGPGYTF. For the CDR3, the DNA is TGTGCCAGCAGTGAAGGATTCGTCAGGGGGCCTGGCTACACCTTC.

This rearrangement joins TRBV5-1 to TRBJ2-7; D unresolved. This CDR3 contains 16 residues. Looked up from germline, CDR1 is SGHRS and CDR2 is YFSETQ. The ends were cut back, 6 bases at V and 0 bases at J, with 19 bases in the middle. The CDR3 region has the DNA TGCGCCAGCACTCCGGGCAGCGCAGGCCTCTCCTACGAGCAGTACTTC. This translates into CASTPGSAGLSYEQYF.

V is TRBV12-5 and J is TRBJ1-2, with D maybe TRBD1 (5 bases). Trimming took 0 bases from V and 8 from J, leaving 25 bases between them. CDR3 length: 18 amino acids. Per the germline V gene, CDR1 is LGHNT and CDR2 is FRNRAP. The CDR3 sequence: CASGLVPSIRARFGGYTF. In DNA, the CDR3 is TGTGCTAGTGGTTTGGTACCAAGTATCAGGGCCCGGTTCGGCGGCTACACCTTC.

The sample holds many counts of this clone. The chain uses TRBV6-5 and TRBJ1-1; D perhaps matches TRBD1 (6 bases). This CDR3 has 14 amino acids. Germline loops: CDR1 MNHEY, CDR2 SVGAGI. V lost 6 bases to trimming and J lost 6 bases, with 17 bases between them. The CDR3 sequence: CASRTNSGDPEAFF. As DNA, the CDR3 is TGTGCCAGCAGGACAAACTCAGGGGACCCTGAAGCTTTCTTT.

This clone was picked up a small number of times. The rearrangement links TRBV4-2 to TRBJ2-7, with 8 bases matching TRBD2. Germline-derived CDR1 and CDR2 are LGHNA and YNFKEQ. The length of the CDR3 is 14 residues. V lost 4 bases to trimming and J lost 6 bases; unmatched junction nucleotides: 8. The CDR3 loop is CASSPGGVGAEQYF. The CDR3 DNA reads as TGTGCCAGCAGCCCGGGGGGGGTTGGGGCCGAGCAGTACTTC.

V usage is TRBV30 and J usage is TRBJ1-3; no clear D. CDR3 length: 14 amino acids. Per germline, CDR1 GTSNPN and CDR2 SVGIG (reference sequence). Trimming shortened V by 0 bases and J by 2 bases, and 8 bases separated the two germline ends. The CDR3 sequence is CAWSVGEAGNTIYF. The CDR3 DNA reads TGTGCCTGGAGTGTAGGCGAGGCTGGAAACACCATATATTTT.

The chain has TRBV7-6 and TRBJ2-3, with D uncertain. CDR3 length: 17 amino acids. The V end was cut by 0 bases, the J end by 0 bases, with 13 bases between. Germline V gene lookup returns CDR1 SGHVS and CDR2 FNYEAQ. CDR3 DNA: TGTGCCAGCAGCTTAGCCCCTGGGGTCTTTAGCACAGATACGCAGTATTTT. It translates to CASSLAPGVFSTDTQYF.

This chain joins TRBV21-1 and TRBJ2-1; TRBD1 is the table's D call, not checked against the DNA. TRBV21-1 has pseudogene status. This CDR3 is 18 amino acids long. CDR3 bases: TGTGCCAAACGACCGTGGTTCGCTGGGGGCGAACTCTACAATGAGCAGTTCTTC. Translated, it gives CAKRPWFAGGELYNEQFF.

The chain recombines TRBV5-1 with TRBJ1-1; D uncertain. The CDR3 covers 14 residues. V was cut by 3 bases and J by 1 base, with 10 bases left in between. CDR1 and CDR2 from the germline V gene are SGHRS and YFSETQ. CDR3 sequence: CASSSRTPNTEAFF. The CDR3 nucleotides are TGCGCCAGCAGCTCTAGGACTCCGAACACTGAAGCTTTCTTT.

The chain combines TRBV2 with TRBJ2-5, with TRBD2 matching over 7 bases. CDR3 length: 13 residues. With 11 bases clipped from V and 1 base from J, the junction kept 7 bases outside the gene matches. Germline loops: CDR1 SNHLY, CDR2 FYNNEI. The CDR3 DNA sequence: TGTGCCGGAAATTGGGGGGGCCAAGAGACCCAGTACTTC. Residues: CAGNWGGQETQYF.

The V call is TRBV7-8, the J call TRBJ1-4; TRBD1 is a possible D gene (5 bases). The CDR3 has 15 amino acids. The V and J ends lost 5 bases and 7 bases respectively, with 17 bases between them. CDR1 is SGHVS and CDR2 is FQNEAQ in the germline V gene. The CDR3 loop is CASSIRTSISEKLFF. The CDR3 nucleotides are TGTGCCAGCAGCATCCGGACATCAATAAGTGAAAAACTGTTTTTT.

Written as DNA, the CDR3 is TGCAGCGTTGTGGGCAGGGGGCTCTTCAATGGCTACACCTTC. Translation gives CSVVGRGLFNGYTF. The chain carries TRBV29-1 and TRBJ1-2; 8 nucleotides match TRBD1. Germline trimming cut 4 bases from V and 6 bases from J; bases unmatched to any gene: 10. The germline V gene has CDR1 SQVTM and CDR2 ANQGSEA. The CDR3 contains 14 residues. The full variable domain, rest sourced from reference TRBV29-1 and TRBJ1-2, is SAVISQKPSRDICQRGTSLTIQCQVDSQVTMMFWYRQQPGQSLTLIATANQGSEATYESGFVIDKFPISRPNLTFSTLTVSNMSPEDSSIYLCSVVGRGLFNGYTFGSGTRLTVV.